Below, 24 T cell receptor beta chains from the same sample are listed, as sequenced in a study of radiotherapy plus CTLA-4 blockade in lung cancer. Assay used: immunoSEQ multiplex PCR; TCRdb lists only in-frame clones, some missing. The sample consists of approximately 52,000 clones, 77% of them appearing once. The input for sequencing was peripheral blood, taken from a patient treated with radiotherapy plus ipilimumab. The receptors shown here come from a human donor with non-small cell lung cancer whose response to radiotherapy plus ipilimumab could not be evaluated.

This clone was recorded only once. The rearrangement uses TRBV29-1 and TRBJ1-4, with D unresolved. CDR1 and CDR2 (germline): SQVTM, ANQGSEA. The CDR3 is made up of 12 amino acids. Trimming cost V 5 bases and J 3 bases, with 7 bases left between them. The DNA of the CDR3 is TGCAGCGTTTCCCGAGCTAATGAAAAACTGTTTTTT. It codes for CSVSRANEKLFF.

The chain is built from TRBV27 and TRBJ1-4, with unresolved D. Germline V CDR1 and CDR2: MNHEY, SMNVEV (reference sequence). V lost 3 bases and J 0 bases, leaving 14 bases between the germline ends. The CDR3 consists of 17 residues. The CDR3 region has the DNA TGTGCCAGCAGTTTCAGACGGAGAACTGCAACTAATGAAAAACTGTTTTTT. Amino acids: CASSFRRRTATNEKLFF. Looking up the rest from reference TRBV27 and TRBJ1-4 gives the full variable domain: EAQVTQNPRYLITVTGKKLTVTCSQNMNHEYMSWYRQDPGLGLRQIYYSMNVEVTDKGDVPEGYKVSRKEKRNFPLILESPSPNQTSLYFCASSFRRRTATNEKLFFGSGTQLSVL.

The rearrangement joins TRBV5-5 to TRBJ2-7, with D unclear. Germline V gene sequence: CDR1 SGHKS, CDR2 YYEKEE (reference sequence). CDR3 length: 13 residues. V lost 4 bases to trimming and J lost 6 bases, with 14 bases between them. CDR3 nucleotides: TGTGCCAGCAGCCCCACTGCGGTCGGCGAGCAGTACTTC. Its protein product is CASSPTAVGEQYF.

The chain has TRBV29-1 and TRBJ2-2; 11 bases are a match to TRBD1. CDR3 size: 14 residues. V was pared by 6 bases and J by 8 bases, with 8 bases of the junction left unmatched. CDR1 and CDR2 from the germline V gene are SQVTM and ANQGSEA. The CDR3 nucleotides are TGCAGCGTCGGGGGGACAGGGGGTTTTGGGGAGCTGTTTTTT. This codes for CSVGGTGGFGELFF.

This clone was seen a single time. The chain uses TRBV29-1 and TRBJ2-5; 8 nucleotides line up with TRBD1. In germline, CDR1 is SQVTM, CDR2 ANQGSEA. The CDR3 has 14 amino acids. V lost 0 bases to trimming and J lost 8 bases; unmatched junction nucleotides: 8. The CDR3 DNA follows: TGCAGCGTTGAAGAGGGACAGGTCGCGGGAACCCAGTACTTC. This encodes CSVEEGQVAGTQYF. The full variable domain, its missing parts supplied by reference TRBV29-1 and TRBJ2-5, is SAVISQKPSRDICQRGTSLTIQCQVDSQVTMMFWYRQQPGQSLTLIATANQGSEATYESGFVIDKFPISRPNLTFSTLTVSNMSPEDSSIYLCSVEEGQVAGTQYFGPGTRLLVL.

This clone was counted once. The chain is built from TRBV6-1 and TRBJ1-5; 9 bases agree with TRBD1. There are 14 residues in the CDR3. Unmatched junction bases numbered 4, after V lost 6 bases and J lost 4 bases. Germline loops: CDR1 MNHNS, CDR2 SASEGT. The CDR3: CASSLQGANQPQHF. CDR3 nucleotides: TGTGCCAGCAGCCTACAGGGGGCGAATCAGCCCCAGCATTTT.

The V and J genes are TRBV7-2 and TRBJ2-7; D not certain. In germline, CDR1 is SGHTA, CDR2 FQGNSA. V lost 5 bases to trimming and J lost 2 bases, with 7 bases between them. The CDR3 covers 12 residues. The CDR3 loop reads CASSPMAYEQYF. CDR3 nucleotides: TGTGCCAGCAGCCCTATGGCCTACGAGCAGTACTTC.

The chain couples TRBV4-1 to TRBJ1-5; D unclear. V was clipped by 0 bases and J by 7 bases, with 10 bases between them. CDR3 length: 14 amino acids. CDR1 and CDR2 from the germline V gene are MGHRA and YSYEKL. The CDR3 loop reads CASSQDRSGQPQHF. CDR3 DNA sequence: TGCGCCAGCAGCCAAGATAGGTCCGGGCAGCCCCAGCATTTT.

The chain uses TRBV19 and TRBJ2-1, with TRBD2 matching over 11 bases. Losses at the gene ends were 6 bases for V and 0 bases for J; bases not matched to a gene: 7. The CDR3 extends over 17 amino acids. Germline assignment: CDR1 LNHDA and CDR2 SQIVND (reference sequence). The CDR3 nucleotides are TGTGCCAGTAGGACTAGCGGGAAAACCAGCTCCTACAATGAGCAGTTCTTC. It encodes CASRTSGKTSSYNEQFF.

CDR3 DNA: TGCGCCAGCAGCTTGGGGGGTAGGGGGCAAGAGACCCAGTACTTC. Translated: CASSLGGRGQETQYF. The chain couples TRBV5-1 to TRBJ2-5; maybe TRBD1 (6 bases). The CDR3 consists of 15 residues. V was clipped by 0 bases and J by 2 bases, with 11 bases between them. Germline-derived CDR1 and CDR2 are SGHRS and YFSETQ.

The rearrangement joins TRBV7-3 to TRBJ1-1; weak D call: TRBD1 (6 bases). Trimming took 6 bases from V and 6 from J, leaving 17 bases between them. Germline V CDR1 and CDR2: SGHTA, FQGTGA. The CDR3 covers 14 residues. In nucleotides, the CDR3 is TGTGCCAGCAGACTTCATACAGGGAGCCCTGAAGCTTTCTTT. Its translation: CASRLHTGSPEAFF.

V gene TRBV7-3 combines with J gene TRBJ1-3; D remains unclear. The V gene lost 2 bases and the J gene lost 0 bases, with 5 bases spanning the gap. This CDR3 is 14 amino acids long. Germline CDR1 is SGHTA and CDR2 is FQGTGA. The CDR3 reads CASSLHGSGNTIYF. The CDR3 nucleotides are TGTGCCAGCAGCTTACACGGCTCTGGAAACACCATATATTTT.

The chain employs TRBV4-2 and TRBJ1-6; 7 bases fit TRBD1. The V gene end was trimmed by 1 base and the J gene end by 7 bases; junction bases not matched to a gene: 7. Looked up from germline, CDR1 is LGHNA and CDR2 is YNFKEQ. This CDR3 contains 16 residues. Written as DNA, the CDR3 is TGTGCCAGCAGCCAAGGACAGGGACTTGGGAATTCACCCCTCCACTTT. Residues: CASSQGQGLGNSPLHF.

The CDR3 here is CASSLMTGGKYEQYF. CDR3 coding DNA: TGTGCCAGCAGTCTTATGACAGGGGGGAAGTACGAGCAGTACTTC. V and J are TRBV28 and TRBJ2-7; 9 positions match TRBD1. The V and J ends lost 5 bases and 4 bases, in that order; junction bases with no gene match: 9. This CDR3 spans 15 amino acids. The germline V gene has CDR1 MDHEN and CDR2 SYDVKM. The full variable domain, rest sourced from reference TRBV28 and TRBJ2-7, is DVKVTQSSRYLVKRTGEKVFLECVQDMDHENMFWYRQDPGLGLRLIYFSYDVKMKEKGDIPEGYSVSREKKERFSLILESASTNQTSMYLCASSLMTGGKYEQYFGPGTRLTVT.

The J gene is TRBJ2-3, the V gene TRBV6-1; 7 nucleotides agree with TRBD1. The junction had 5 bases not matched to a gene; V was cut back by 7 bases and J by 4 bases. The CDR3 runs to 13 residues. Germline V lookup: CDR1 MNHNS, CDR2 SASEGT. CDR3 amino acids: CASTFTGADTQYF. CDR3 in DNA: TGTGCCAGCACCTTCACAGGGGCAGATACGCAGTATTTT.

The CDR3 nucleotides read TGTGCCAGCTCACTTTCCCCGGACAGTTGGAGGGGCTACACCTTC. It yields the protein CASSLSPDSWRGYTF. The gene calls are TRBV18 and TRBJ1-2; maybe TRBD1 (6 bases). Deletions cut 4 bases from V and 8 bases from J, with 20 bases between. Germline assignment: CDR1 KGHSH and CDR2 LQKENI. This CDR3 spans 15 amino acids.

V usage is TRBV1 and J usage is TRBJ2-3; TRBD2 is the table's D call and was not checked against the DNA. TRBV1 is a pseudogene. The CDR3 runs to 17 residues. The CDR3 protein is CTSSQDLGAGGADTQYF. The CDR3 DNA reads as TGCACCAGCAGCCAAGATCTGGGAGCGGGAGGTGCAGATACGCAGTATTTT.

The chain joins TRBV28 to TRBJ2-2, with D possibly matching TRBD1 (8 bases). The ends were cut back, 6 bases at V and 1 base at J, with 15 bases in the middle. This CDR3 contains 16 residues. Germline CDR1 MDHEN, CDR2 SYDVKM. The chain's CDR3 is CASRTGGTGNTGELFF. The CDR3, as DNA: TGTGCCAGCAGAACCGGGGGGACAGGGAACACCGGGGAGCTGTTTTTT.

The table lists this clone with a few counts. The chain has TRBV7-9 and TRBJ2-5, with D possibly TRBD2 on 6 matching bases. Germline V lookup: CDR1 SEHNR, CDR2 FQNEAQ (reference sequence). CDR3 length equals 15 residues. Trimming removed 1 base at V and 11 bases at J, with 20 bases between. CDR3 residues: CASSLDPQGGREQYF. The CDR3 nucleotides are TGTGCCAGCAGCTTAGACCCCCAGGGAGGTAGAGAGCAGTACTTC.

The V gene is TRBV4-1, the J gene TRBJ2-3, with TRBD2 matching 11 bases. Germline CDR1 MGHRA, CDR2 YSYEKL. Trimming took 5 bases from V and 0 from J; bases not matched to a gene: 4. This CDR3 is 16 amino acids long. The CDR3 sequence: CASSETSGGSTDTQYF. Written as DNA, the CDR3 is TGCGCCAGCAGCGAAACTAGCGGGGGTAGCACAGATACGCAGTATTTT.

In its sample, this clone was seen a few times. V usage is TRBV5-1 and J usage is TRBJ1-4; 9 bases fit TRBD1. The V gene end was trimmed by 4 bases and the J gene end by 12 bases; junction bases not matched to a gene: 7. This CDR3 comprises 13 residues. Germline CDR1 SGHRS, CDR2 YFSETQ. In DNA form, the CDR3 reads TGCGCCAGCAGCATGGGACAGGGCGAGGAACTGTTTTTT. Translating it yields CASSMGQGEELFF.

This clone has only one observation. V and J are TRBV7-2 and TRBJ2-5, with 12 bases matching TRBD1. CDR1 SGHTA and CDR2 FQGNSA come from the germline V gene. This CDR3 region has 15 residues. V lost 4 bases, J lost 7 bases, and 7 bases stayed unmatched. This CDR3 is CASSWGTGGQRTQYF. Here the CDR3 DNA reads TGTGCCAGCAGCTGGGGGACAGGGGGCCAGAGGACCCAGTACTTC.

The CDR3 loop is CASSPQGRTGYNEQFF. In DNA, the CDR3 is TGTGCCAGCAGCCCTCAGGGGAGAACGGGGTACAATGAGCAGTTCTTC. This sequence joins TRBV4-2 and TRBJ2-1; D is perhaps TRBD1 (6 bases). Germline-derived CDR1 and CDR2 are LGHNA and YNFKEQ. The V and J ends lost 4 bases and 4 bases respectively, with 17 bases between them. The CDR3 has 16 residues.

The CDR3 region has the DNA TGTGCCAGCAGGGCGGGGACAGATTATAATTCACCCCTCCACTTT. It encodes CASRAGTDYNSPLHF. V gene TRBV2 combines with J gene TRBJ1-6, with 7 nucleotides matching TRBD1. The CDR3 totals 15 residues. From germline, CDR1 is SNHLY and CDR2 FYNNEI. Trimming removed 6 bases from V and 4 bases from J; junction bases left unmatched: 6.